Listed here are 26 T cell receptor beta chains from one sample, sequenced in a study of neoadjuvant anti-PD-1 for oral cavity cancer. Clones were read by immunoSEQ multiplex PCR, and TCRdb kept only the in-frame ones, dropping some. The table includes almost 7,000 clones, about two thirds detected once. The source material was PBMCs, sampled before nivolumab (anti-PD-1) treatment. The receptors stem from a person between 40 and 79 years old with oral cavity squamous cell carcinoma.

This chain uses TRBV29-1 with TRBJ2-3; D unclear. Trimming stripped 4 bases from V and 0 bases from J, with 8 bases between. The germline gives CDR1 SQVTM, CDR2 ANQGSEA. The CDR3 is 13 amino acids. The CDR3 bases are TGCAGCGTTGTGGCAGATAGCACAGATACGCAGTATTTT. This translates into CSVVADSTDTQYF.

V is TRBV4-2 and J is TRBJ2-7, with a tentative D call TRBD1 (5 bases). Germline V gene lookup returns CDR1 LGHNA and CDR2 YNFKEQ. There are 14 residues in the CDR3. Between the trimmed V and J ends, which lost 0 bases and 2 bases, there was a span of 8 bases. CDR3 coding DNA: TGTGCCAGCAGCCAAGATAAGGGGCCCTACGAGCAGTACTTC. Amino acid sequence: CASSQDKGPYEQYF.

The rearrangement joins TRBV27 to TRBJ1-6, with D possibly matching TRBD1 (6 bases). V was cut by 6 bases and J by 8 bases, with 23 bases left in between. In germline, CDR1 is MNHEY, CDR2 SMNVEV (reference sequence). The CDR3 has 17 amino acids. CDR3 DNA: TGTGCCAGCAGCAAGCCGTCGACAGGTTTATCACATTCACCCCTCCACTTT. Amino acid sequence: CASSKPSTGLSHSPLHF.

The chain is built from TRBV5-5 and TRBJ1-4; no reliable D call. With 4 bases removed from V and 5 bases from J, the gap between germline ends came to 12 bases. The CDR3 is made up of 14 amino acids. Germline CDR1 and CDR2: SGHKS and YYEKEE (reference sequence). The CDR3 sequence is CASSLIPENEKLFF. DNA of the CDR3: TGTGCCAGCAGCCTGATCCCAGAGAATGAAAAACTGTTTTTT.

The CDR3 region is CASSLSQDTQAGRYNSPLHF. The CDR3 DNA reads as TGTGCCAGCAGTTTATCCCAGGACACCCAGGCCGGGCGCTATAATTCACCCCTCCACTTT. The rearrangement joins TRBV27 to TRBJ1-6, with a weak D call TRBD1 (5 bases). The CDR3 is made up of 20 amino acids. V dropped 0 bases and J dropped 3 bases, with 21 bases sitting between them. Germline CDR1 MNHEY, CDR2 SMNVEV (reference sequence).

The chain joins TRBV18 to TRBJ2-2; tentative D call: TRBD2 (6 bases). CDR1 is KGHSH, CDR2 LQKENI, per germline. The CDR3 is made up of 18 amino acids. V lost 5 bases to trimming and J lost 6 bases, with 25 bases between them. In DNA, the CDR3 is TGTGCCAGCTCAAGCATCCGGGACTGGTCCTACCGCGCCGGGGAGCTGTTTTTT. This gives the protein CASSSIRDWSYRAGELFF.

This chain links TRBV6-1 with TRBJ1-1, with 7 bases lining up with TRBD1. Germline V gene sequence: CDR1 MNHNS, CDR2 SASEGT. The CDR3 is 14 residues long. Trimming removed 4 bases from V and 4 bases from J; junction bases left unmatched: 6. The CDR3 DNA sequence: TGTGCCAGCAGTGTAGAGGGGGCAGGCACTGAAGCTTTCTTT. This translates into CASSVEGAGTEAFF.

The rearrangement links TRBV5-1 to TRBJ2-7; D perhaps matches TRBD1 (5 bases). Germline V CDR1 and CDR2: SGHRS, YFSETQ. The CDR3 runs 16 residues. Trimming cost V 4 bases and J 2 bases, with 19 bases left between them. CDR3 residues: CASSPSRTPGTYEQYF. CDR3 DNA: TGCGCCAGCAGCCCCTCCCGGACACCAGGGACCTACGAGCAGTACTTC.

This clone has a single count. The chain is built from TRBV5-4 and TRBJ1-1; D may be TRBD1 (5 bases). CDR1 and CDR2 from the germline V gene are SGHNT and YYREEE (reference sequence). The CDR3 extends over 17 amino acids. V lost 4 bases, J lost 1 base, and 20 bases lay in between. CDR3 protein: CASSPGAGEHRNTEAFF. CDR3 coding DNA: TGTGCCAGCAGCCCCGGGGCGGGGGAACACCGGAACACTGAAGCTTTCTTT.

V gene TRBV6-5 combines with J gene TRBJ2-2; a weak D match, TRBD1 (5 bases). Germline V gives CDR1 MNHEY, CDR2 SVGAGI. Trimming removed 2 bases from V and 4 bases from J, with 8 bases in between. The CDR3 has 14 residues. The CDR3 DNA reads TGTGCCAGCAGTTACGGCAGGGCCACCGGGGAGCTGTTTTTT. It is translated as CASSYGRATGELFF.

J is TRBJ1-2 and V is TRBV2; D is unresolved. V was trimmed by 10 bases and J by 2 bases, leaving 11 bases between them. CDR3 length equals 12 residues. Germline V lookup: CDR1 SNHLY, CDR2 FYNNEI. The CDR3, as DNA: TGTGCCACCATAAGTCCAAACTATGGCTACACCTTC. It yields the protein CATISPNYGYTF.

V gene TRBV5-1 combines with J gene TRBJ1-1, with D unclear. Germline values: CDR1 SGHRS, CDR2 YFSETQ. The V gene lost 1 base and the J gene lost 1 base, with 8 bases spanning the gap. This CDR3 is built from 14 residues. The CDR3 protein is CASSLSTTNTEAFF. The CDR3 coding sequence is TGCGCCAGCAGCTTGTCGACAACGAACACTGAAGCTTTCTTT.

V and J are TRBV11-2 and TRBJ2-2; D remains unclear. Germline V gene lookup returns CDR1 SGHAT and CDR2 FQNNGV. The CDR3 totals 13 residues. Trimming pared 4 bases from V and 3 bases from J, leaving 6 bases between. CDR3 residues: CASSSGYTGELFF. The CDR3 DNA reads as TGTGCCAGCAGCTCTGGTTACACCGGGGAGCTGTTTTTT.

The chain employs TRBV6-6 and TRBJ1-1; weak D call: TRBD1 (6 bases). The V end was cut by 6 bases, the J end by 5 bases, with 10 bases between. Germline V gene lookup returns CDR1 MNHNY and CDR2 SVGAGI (reference sequence). The CDR3 loop spans 12 amino acids. The CDR3 nucleotides read TGTGCCAGCAGCTTTCAGGGGACTGAAGCTTTCTTT. It encodes CASSFQGTEAFF.

A few counts support this clone. CDR3 nucleotides: TGTGCCAGCAGCTACCGGGGGGTTCAAGAGACCCAGTACTTC. Protein sequence: CASSYRGVQETQYF. The chain uses TRBV13 and TRBJ2-5; 7 nucleotides agree with TRBD2. V lost 4 bases to trimming and J lost 2 bases; unmatched junction nucleotides: 4. The CDR3 length is 14 residues. Per germline, CDR1 PRHDT and CDR2 FYEKMQ (reference sequence). The whole variable domain, remainder taken from reference TRBV13 and TRBJ2-5, is AAGVIQSPRHLIKEKRETATLKCYPIPRHDTVYWYQQGPGQDPQFLISFYEKMQSDKGSIPDRFSAQQFSDYHSELNMSSLELGDSALYFCASSYRGVQETQYFGPGTRLLVL.

This chain connects TRBV6-6 to TRBJ2-5, with 9 nucleotides matching TRBD2. CDR1 is MNHNY, CDR2 SVGAGI, per germline (reference sequence). The trim removed 0 bases at V and 3 bases at J, leaving 5 bases unmatched. The CDR3 is 16 amino acids. The CDR3 spells CASSYSQRGAEETQYF. For the CDR3, the DNA is TGTGCCAGCAGTTACTCCCAGCGGGGGGCTGAAGAGACCCAGTACTTC.

In this sample, this clone turned up once. The rearrangement joins TRBV6-5 to TRBJ2-7, with D possibly called TRBD1 or TRBD2 (5 bases each). V dropped 5 bases and J dropped 2 bases, with 13 bases sitting between them. CDR1 and CDR2 (germline): MNHEY, SVGAGI. The CDR3 runs 14 residues. CDR3: CASSRDGKTYEQYF. The CDR3 DNA reads as TGTGCCAGCAGTAGGGACGGAAAAACCTACGAGCAGTACTTC.

This clone was found a few times. The genes are TRBV7-2 and TRBJ2-2; D might be TRBD1 (5 bases). V was trimmed by 2 bases and J by 7 bases, leaving 8 bases between them. The CDR3 spans 13 residues. CDR1 is SGHTA and CDR2 is FQGNSA in the germline V gene. The CDR3 coding sequence is TGTGCCAGCAGCTTATCGGACATCGGGGAGCTGTTTTTT. Protein: CASSLSDIGELFF.

This chain connects TRBV7-8 to TRBJ1-1; D gene ambiguous. Germline CDR1 reads SGHVS; CDR2 reads FQNEAQ. Trimming stripped 4 bases from V and 5 bases from J, with 20 bases between. This CDR3 contains 16 residues. The CDR3 region has the DNA TGTGCCAGCAGCTCTAGCCTGGTACAGAGAACGACTGAAGCTTTCTTT. It yields the protein CASSSSLVQRTTEAFF.

The chain joins TRBV6-6 to TRBJ1-5, with D possibly TRBD1 on 5 matching bases. The germline V and J ends were trimmed by 4 bases and 9 bases, with 16 bases remaining between them. This CDR3 is built from 14 residues. Germline CDR1 MNHNY, CDR2 SVGAGI (reference sequence). DNA for the CDR3: TGTGCCAGCAGTTCGGGACCGGGGTGGGGGCCCCAGCATTTT. Its translation: CASSSGPGWGPQHF.

The chain employs TRBV7-8 and TRBJ1-5; 7 bases match TRBD1. CDR1 and CDR2 from the germline V gene are SGHVS and FQNEAQ. The V gene end was trimmed by 2 bases and the J gene end by 2 bases; junction bases not matched to a gene: 15. There are 19 residues in the CDR3. CDR3 bases: TGTGCCAGCAGCTTACTTAGACAGGGTGGTTTGTTTGGCAATCAGCCCCAGCATTTT. This codes for CASSLLRQGGLFGNQPQHF.

The V gene is TRBV2, the J gene TRBJ2-3; D call uncertain. V dropped 10 bases and J dropped 1 base, with 15 bases sitting between them. CDR1 is SNHLY and CDR2 is FYNNEI in the germline V gene. This CDR3 has 14 amino acids. The CDR3 DNA reads as TGTGCCACCGCCGCCGCACGCCGCACAGATACGCAGTATTTT. Translated, it gives CATAAARRTDTQYF. The full variable domain, rest sourced from reference TRBV2 and TRBJ2-3, is EPEVTQTPSHQVTQMGQEVILRCVPISNHLYFYWYRQILGQKVEFLVSFYNNEISEKSEIFDDQFSVERPDGSNFTLKIRSTKLEDSAMYFCATAAARRTDTQYFGPGTRLTVL.

The V gene is TRBV25-1, the J gene TRBJ2-3; TRBD2 agrees at 7 bases. The CDR3 loop spans 14 amino acids. V lost 6 bases, J lost 2 bases, and 5 bases stayed unmatched. Looked up from germline, CDR1 is MGHDK and CDR2 is SYGVNS. This CDR3 is CASSLGLFTDTQYF. In nucleotides, the CDR3 is TGTGCCAGCAGCCTGGGACTATTCACAGATACGCAGTATTTT.

The rearrangement uses TRBV6-5 and TRBJ2-3, with D possibly being TRBD1 (5 bases). Germline assignment: CDR1 MNHEY and CDR2 SVGAGI. Deletions cut 6 bases from V and 0 bases from J, with 13 bases between. This CDR3 contains 15 residues. The CDR3 DNA reads TGTGCCAGCAGCCAGATGGCAGGGAGCACAGATACGCAGTATTTT. This sequence encodes CASSQMAGSTDTQYF.

This clone was observed a handful of times. V gene TRBV21-1 combines with J gene TRBJ2-5; the DNA was not compared with TRBD1, the D call given in the table. TRBV21-1 is a pseudogene. The CDR3 is 12 residues long. This chain's CDR3 is CATRTVQETQYF. The CDR3 nucleotides are TGTGCCACCCGTACAGTTCAAGAGACCCAGTACTTC.

The chain has TRBV7-9 and TRBJ2-1; the D is unclear. CDR3 length equals 12 residues. V was clipped by 3 bases and J by 6 bases, with 6 bases between them. In germline, CDR1 is SEHNR, CDR2 FQNEAQ (reference sequence). The CDR3 DNA reads as TGTGCCAGCAGCTTGTGGCCCAATGAGCAGTTCTTC. Amino acids: CASSLWPNEQFF.